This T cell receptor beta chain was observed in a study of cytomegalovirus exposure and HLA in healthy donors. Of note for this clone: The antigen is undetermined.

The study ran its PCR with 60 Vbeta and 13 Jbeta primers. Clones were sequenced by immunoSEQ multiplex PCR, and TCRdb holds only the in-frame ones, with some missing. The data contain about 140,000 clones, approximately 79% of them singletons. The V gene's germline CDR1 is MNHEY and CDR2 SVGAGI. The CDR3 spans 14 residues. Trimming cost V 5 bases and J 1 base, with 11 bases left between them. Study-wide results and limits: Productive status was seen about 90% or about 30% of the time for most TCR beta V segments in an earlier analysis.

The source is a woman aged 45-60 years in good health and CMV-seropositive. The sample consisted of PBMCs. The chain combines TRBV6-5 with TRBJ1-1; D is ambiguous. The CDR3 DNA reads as TGTGCCAGCAGTCTCGGCGAGGGGAACACTGAAGCTTTCTTT. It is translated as CASSLGEGNTEAFF.